The 23 T cell receptor beta chains below all came from one sample that was sequenced in a study of beta chain features in type 1 diabetes. The whole isolated RNA underwent reverse transcription, so sequencing captured expressed TCRB transcripts. This table comes from immunoSEQ multiplex PCR, and its TCRdb copy is limited to in-frame clones, with some not included. Of about 150,000 clones detected, about 7.3% appear once; the ten largest clones hold less than 0.85%. What was sequenced was central memory CD4+ T cells from blood. The receptors shown here come from a man younger than 30 in good health.

The V and J genes are TRBV9 and TRBJ2-1, with a tentative D call TRBD2 (6 bases). Per germline, CDR1 SGDLS and CDR2 YYNGEE. V was shortened by 4 bases and J by 5 bases, with 16 bases between the two germline ends. This CDR3 is built from 15 residues. CDR3 residues: CASSPSGFADNEQFF. DNA for the CDR3: TGTGCCAGCAGCCCGAGCGGGTTCGCGGACAATGAGCAGTTCTTC.

This clone has only a few counts. The chain recombines TRBV7-2 with TRBJ1-2; D might be TRBD1 (5 bases). The V and J ends lost 5 bases and 4 bases respectively, with 11 bases between them. CDR3 length: 13 amino acids. CDR1 is SGHTA, CDR2 FQGNSA, per germline. CDR3 nucleotide sequence: TGTGCCAGCAGCCTCGGGGGGATCTATGGCTACACCTTC. The encoded protein is CASSLGGIYGYTF.

The chain combines TRBV27 with TRBJ2-7, with TRBD2 identical over 10 bases. Germline CDR1 and CDR2: MNHEY and SMNVEV (reference sequence). This CDR3 is built from 17 residues. Trimming cost V 4 bases and J 0 bases; bases outside gene matches: 9. CDR3 region: CASSSNIAGGFSYEQYF. In DNA form, the CDR3 reads TGTGCCAGCAGTTCCAATATAGCGGGGGGCTTCTCCTACGAGCAGTACTTC.

This rearrangement joins TRBV7-6 to TRBJ2-2; 8 nucleotides align to TRBD2. The CDR3 length is 19 residues. V gave up 3 bases and J gave up 2 bases; unmatched junction bases: 14. Looked up from germline, CDR1 is SGHVS and CDR2 is FNYEAQ. The CDR3 reads CASSFRATRGLGNTGELFF. The CDR3 DNA reads as TGTGCCAGCAGCTTTCGGGCGACGCGGGGACTAGGTAACACCGGGGAGCTGTTTTTT.

This clone has at least ten counts. The rearrangement joins TRBV4-2 to TRBJ2-7; a possible D gene is TRBD1 (6 bases). CDR3 size: 17 residues. Germline V gene lookup returns CDR1 LGHNA and CDR2 YNFKEQ. Between the trimmed V and J ends, which lost 1 base and 0 bases, there was a span of 16 bases. The CDR3 sequence: CASSQGLGGALSYEQYF. The CDR3 DNA sequence: TGTGCCAGCAGCCAAGGTTTAGGGGGTGCCCTCTCCTACGAGCAGTACTTC.

The genes are TRBV29-1 and TRBJ1-3, with 7 bases lining up with TRBD1. CDR3 size: 14 residues. The J segment lost 4 bases and the V segment lost 5 bases, leaving 8 bases of the junction unmatched. Looked up from germline, CDR1 is SQVTM and CDR2 is ANQGSEA. CDR3 nucleotides: TGCAGCGTTTCACAGGGGCGAAACGGAAACACCATATATTTT. Its protein product is CSVSQGRNGNTIYF.

In its sample, this clone was seen many times. The chain recombines TRBV5-1 with TRBJ2-1; unclear D gene. Trimming removed 4 bases from V and 0 bases from J, with 8 bases in between. This CDR3 is built from 14 residues. Germline CDR1 SGHRS, CDR2 YFSETQ. CDR3 DNA: TGCGCCAGCAGCGAAAGTAGCTCCTACAATGAGCAGTTCTTC. This gives the protein CASSESSSYNEQFF.

This clone was recorded a few times. V is TRBV9 and J is TRBJ2-3; 7 nucleotides agree with TRBD1. Germline V lookup: CDR1 SGDLS, CDR2 YYNGEE. V dropped 4 bases and J dropped 0; count of bases not matched to a gene: 8. The CDR3 consists of 16 residues. The CDR3 nucleotides are TGTGCCAGCAGCTTAAAGACAGGGTTTAGCACAGATACGCAGTATTTT. As protein: CASSLKTGFSTDTQYF. Based on the CDR3 plus reference TRBV9 and TRBJ2-3, the full variable domain is DSGVTQTPKHLITATGQRVTLRCSPRSGDLSVYWYQQSLDQGLQFLIQYYNGEERAKGNILERFSAQQFPDLHSELNLSSLELGDSALYFCASSLKTGFSTDTQYFGPGTRLTVL.

This rearrangement joins TRBV18 to TRBJ1-1, with D unresolved. The V end lost 1 base, the J end lost 5 bases, and 8 bases lay between the germline ends. The CDR3 has 13 amino acids. The germline V gene encodes CDR1 KGHSH and CDR2 LQKENI. CDR3 nucleotides: TGTGCCAGCTCACCACGGTCCGAGACTGAAGCTTTCTTT. Translating gives CASSPRSETEAFF.

The V call is TRBV9, the J call TRBJ2-5; D may be TRBD2 (5 bases). Looked up from germline, CDR1 is SGDLS and CDR2 is YYNGEE. The germline V and J ends were trimmed by 7 bases and 4 bases, with 20 bases remaining between them. The CDR3 has 15 residues. The CDR3 protein is CASAKVEGFRETQYF. As DNA, the CDR3 is TGTGCCAGCGCCAAAGTAGAGGGTTTTCGAGAGACCCAGTACTTC.

This clone was observed a handful of times. The chain carries TRBV28 and TRBJ2-5; D is possibly TRBD1 (6 bases). The CDR3 is 17 residues long. Germline CDR1 and CDR2: MDHEN and SYDVKM. The V and J ends lost 3 bases and 3 bases respectively, with 20 bases between them. Written as DNA, the CDR3 is TGTGCCAGCAGTTTTAGGGGGTACAGGTCAAACAAAGAGACCCAGTACTTC. The encoded protein is CASSFRGYRSNKETQYF.

This clone appeared a few times. The rearrangement links TRBV6-5 to TRBJ1-2, with TRBD1 matching over 7 bases. Germline loops: CDR1 MNHEY, CDR2 SVGAGI. This CDR3 contains 14 residues. V was pared by 2 bases and J by 2 bases, with 2 bases of the junction left unmatched. The chain's CDR3 is CASSYRQGNYGYTF. The DNA of the CDR3 is TGTGCCAGCAGTTACCGACAGGGCAACTATGGCTACACCTTC.

This clone was seen only a few times. The chain's CDR3 is CASSQQGRDTEAFF. CDR3 nucleotide sequence: TGTGCCAGCTCACAACAGGGTCGCGACACTGAAGCTTTCTTT. This rearrangement joins TRBV18 to TRBJ1-1, with D possibly matching TRBD1 (6 bases). The CDR3 runs to 14 residues. V was clipped by 4 bases and J by 3 bases, with 12 bases between them. Germline assignment: CDR1 KGHSH and CDR2 LQKENI.

The gene calls are TRBV4-3 and TRBJ2-5, with 7 nucleotides matching TRBD1. The CDR3 contains 16 residues. Germline V gene lookup returns CDR1 LGHNA and CDR2 YSLEER. V gave up 0 bases and J gave up 2 bases; unmatched junction bases: 6. CDR3 region: CASSQDVGRGQETQYF. The CDR3 DNA is TGCGCCAGCAGCCAAGATGTGGGCAGGGGGCAAGAGACCCAGTACTTC.

This rearrangement joins TRBV5-1 to TRBJ2-2, with TRBD2 identical over 8 bases. There are 15 residues in the CDR3. Germline lookup yields CDR1 SGHRS and CDR2 YFSETQ. Losses at the gene ends were 1 base for V and 1 base for J; bases not matched to a gene: 0. The CDR3 sequence is CASSLSGGNTGELFF. The CDR3 bases are TGCGCCAGCAGCTTGAGCGGGGGGAACACCGGGGAGCTGTTTTTT.

The gene calls are TRBV6-5 and TRBJ2-2, with 10 bases identical to TRBD1. The length of the CDR3 is 15 residues. Germline trimming cut 7 bases from V and 4 bases from J; bases unmatched to any gene: 6. Germline CDR1 and CDR2: MNHEY and SVGAGI. As DNA, the CDR3 is TGTGCCAGCACTAGGGGGACAGGGGTCACCGGGGAGCTGTTTTTT. It codes for CASTRGTGVTGELFF.

The chain uses TRBV5-1 and TRBJ2-5, with 11 bases that match TRBD2. The CDR3 extends over 16 amino acids. J was trimmed by 2 bases and V by 0 bases; bases with no gene match: 3. In germline, CDR1 is SGHRS, CDR2 YFSETQ. The CDR3 coding sequence is TGCGCCAGCAGCTTGGTGGTAGCGGGGGGGCAAGAGACCCAGTACTTC. Translated, it gives CASSLVVAGGQETQYF.

The V and J genes are TRBV9 and TRBJ1-1; no definite D call. V lost 3 bases and J lost 0, with 6 bases in between. The CDR3 is made up of 13 amino acids. CDR1 SGDLS and CDR2 YYNGEE come from the germline V gene. In DNA form, the CDR3 reads TGTGCCAGCAGCGCCCAGATGAACACTGAAGCTTTCTTT. Its translation is CASSAQMNTEAFF. The full variable domain, in which reference TRBV9 and TRBJ1-1 provide the parts outside the CDR3, is DSGVTQTPKHLITATGQRVTLRCSPRSGDLSVYWYQQSLDQGLQFLIQYYNGEERAKGNILERFSAQQFPDLHSELNLSSLELGDSALYFCASSAQMNTEAFFGQGTRLTVV.

This clone appeared a few times. The chain has TRBV6-5 and TRBJ1-3; D remains unclear. The CDR3 length is 14 residues. Germline CDR1 and CDR2: MNHEY and SVGAGI. V shed 5 bases and J shed 0 bases, with 8 bases lying between them. The CDR3 DNA sequence: TGTGCCAGCAGTCGAGGGTTCTCTGGAAACACCATATATTTT. Residues: CASSRGFSGNTIYF.

The sample holds a few counts of this clone. This chain connects TRBV7-2 to TRBJ2-3; 11 bases agree with TRBD2. The CDR3 extends over 16 amino acids. With 4 bases clipped from V and 2 bases from J, the junction kept 5 bases outside the gene matches. Germline assignment: CDR1 SGHTA and CDR2 FQGNSA. The chain's CDR3 is CASSSGTSGYTDTQYF. The CDR3 bases are TGTGCCAGCAGCTCCGGGACTAGCGGATACACAGATACGCAGTATTTT.

The J gene is TRBJ2-1, the V gene TRBV11-2, with 8 bases that match TRBD1. V was clipped by 5 bases and J by 7 bases; unmatched bases: 7. The length of the CDR3 is 14 residues. Germline V gene sequence: CDR1 SGHAT, CDR2 FQNNGV. The CDR3 nucleotides are TGTGCCAGCAGCCGGGACAGGTCTTGGAATGAGCAGTTCTTC. Translation: CASSRDRSWNEQFF.

In this sample, this clone turned up many times. The chain is built from TRBV28 and TRBJ1-5; 7 nucleotides match TRBD1. The CDR3 totals 12 residues. Germline V gives CDR1 MDHEN, CDR2 SYDVKM. CDR3 residues: CGSRQGRQPQHF. The CDR3 DNA sequence: TGTGGGTCAAGACAGGGTCGCCAGCCCCAGCATTTT.

This clone was picked up a small number of times. The J gene is TRBJ2-1, the V gene TRBV15; 8 nucleotides agree with TRBD1. J lost 7 bases, V lost 0 bases, and 5 bases had no gene match. Per germline, CDR1 LNHNV and CDR2 YYDKDF (reference sequence). The CDR3 length is 15 residues. CDR3: CATSREATGDNEQFF. The DNA of the CDR3 is TGTGCCACCAGCAGAGAGGCGACAGGGGATAATGAGCAGTTCTTC.